Presented here are 27 T cell receptor beta chains from one specimen sequenced in a study of shared clonotypes between healthy human individuals. The naive CD8 population came from CD45RO-negative cells selected for CCR7, without terminally differentiated effector memory CD45RA+ cells. Data came from immunoSEQ multiplex PCR; TCRdb stores just in-frame clones and leaves some out. The data hold about 2 million clones, with around 96% observed a single time. The specimen was naive CD8+ T cells sorted from blood. The source of these receptors is a man aged 18 to 29 in good health.

This clone was detected only once. The J gene is TRBJ2-1, the V gene TRBV19; 7 bases agree with TRBD2. The germline V gene encodes CDR1 LNHDA and CDR2 SQIVND (reference sequence). V shed 4 bases and J 8 bases; nucleotides not matched to a gene: 5. The CDR3 has 13 amino acids. CDR3 residues: CASSSGSGDEQFF. The CDR3 bases are TGTGCCAGTAGTAGCGGGAGTGGCGATGAGCAGTTCTTC.

J is TRBJ2-7 and V is TRBV7-9; 15 bases agree with TRBD2. The CDR3 is 15 residues long. The V segment lost 5 bases and the J segment 3 bases; nucleotides outside the gene matches: 2. Per the germline V gene, CDR1 is SEHNR and CDR2 is FQNEAQ (reference sequence). The CDR3 DNA sequence: TGTGCCAGCAGCCGGGGACTAGCGGGAGGCTACGAGCAGTACTTC. Amino acids: CASSRGLAGGYEQYF.

Note on this clone: Additional DNA sequences in this sample encode the identical CDR3. The J gene is TRBJ2-2, the V gene TRBV28, with 8 bases that match TRBD1. J lost 4 bases, V lost 5 bases, and 3 bases had no gene match. The CDR3 totals 14 residues. Germline CDR1 MDHEN, CDR2 SYDVKM. CDR3 sequence reads: CASSPTGGTGELFF. CDR3 coding DNA: TGTGCCAGCAGTCCCACAGGGGGCACCGGGGAGCTGTTTTTT.

J is TRBJ2-7 and V is TRBV6-1; possible D gene TRBD2, 6 bases. The CDR3 is 15 residues long. The V end lost 2 bases, the J end lost 2 bases, and 13 bases lay between the germline ends. Looked up from germline, CDR1 is MNHNS and CDR2 is SASEGT. CDR3 sequence (DNA): TGTGCCAGCAGTGAATGGGGACTGGGAGCCTACGAGCAGTACTTC. Encoded protein: CASSEWGLGAYEQYF.

The rearrangement links TRBV7-9 to TRBJ1-3; no definite D call. The CDR3 has 13 residues. V lost 5 bases and J lost 6, with 11 bases in between. Germline assignment: CDR1 SEHNR and CDR2 FQNEAQ (reference sequence). The CDR3 bases are TGTGCCAGCAGCAGTCGGGAGGAAAACACCATATATTTT. This codes for CASSSREENTIYF.

This sequence joins TRBV6-5 and TRBJ1-2, with D unclear. V lost 2 bases and J lost 7, with 14 bases in between. The CDR3 is 14 amino acids. Germline V gives CDR1 MNHEY, CDR2 SVGAGI. The CDR3 spells CASSYGDFPTGYTF. The CDR3 nucleotides read TGTGCCAGCAGTTACGGCGATTTCCCCACTGGCTACACCTTC.

The chain couples TRBV15 to TRBJ2-1, with TRBD2 matching over 11 bases. Germline CDR1 is LNHNV and CDR2 is YYDKDF (reference sequence). The CDR3 runs to 15 residues. The V segment lost 6 bases and the J segment 4 bases; nucleotides outside the gene matches: 5. The CDR3: CATSQTSGMYNEQFF. DNA of the CDR3: TGTGCCACCAGTCAGACTAGCGGGATGTACAATGAGCAGTTCTTC. Variable domain in full (rest from reference TRBV15 and TRBJ2-1): DAMVIQNPRYQVTQFGKPVTLSCSQTLNHNVMYWYQQKSSQAPKLLFHYYDKDFNNEADTPDNFQSRRPNTSFCFLDIRSPGLGDTAMYLCATSQTSGMYNEQFFGPGTRLTVL.

DNA of the CDR3: TGTGCCAGCAGCTTACTCCCGGGAGGGCCATGGGATACGCAGTATTTT. Translated: CASSLLPGGPWDTQYF. V and J are TRBV7-8 and TRBJ2-3, with TRBD2 matching 8 bases. After removal of 2 bases from V and 6 bases from J, the junction contained 10 bases not matched to a gene. This CDR3 is built from 16 residues. In germline, CDR1 is SGHVS, CDR2 FQNEAQ.

The V and J genes are TRBV4-1 and TRBJ1-1; D possibly corresponds to TRBD1 (6 bases). The V end lost 4 bases, the J end lost 5 bases, and 14 bases lay between the germline ends. Germline V CDR1 and CDR2: MGHRA, YSYEKL. The CDR3 extends over 14 amino acids. The CDR3 reads CASSLTGTGTEAFF. The CDR3 nucleotides are TGCGCCAGCAGCCTAACAGGGACTGGGACTGAAGCTTTCTTT.

The table lists this clone with a count of one. This CDR3 is also generated by other DNA sequences in the sample. The chain recombines TRBV6-5 with TRBJ2-2; D gene uncertain. The CDR3 consists of 13 residues. V was clipped by 3 bases and J by 6 bases, with 8 bases between them. Germline lookup yields CDR1 MNHEY and CDR2 SVGAGI. Here the CDR3 reads CASSYGLAGELFF. As DNA, the CDR3 is TGTGCCAGCAGTTATGGATTGGCCGGGGAGCTGTTTTTT.

The chain links TRBV7-2 to TRBJ2-5; TRBD2 matches at 11 bases. The CDR3 runs to 17 residues. From germline, CDR1 is SGHTA and CDR2 FQGNSA. J gave up 1 base and V 4 bases, and 8 bases lay outside the gene matches. The CDR3 loop reads CASSWFLAGGAQETQYF. As DNA, the CDR3 is TGTGCCAGCAGCTGGTTTCTAGCGGGGGGAGCCCAAGAGACCCAGTACTTC.

The chain is built from TRBV2 and TRBJ2-5, with 7 bases lining up with TRBD2. V shed 3 bases and J 6 bases; nucleotides not matched to a gene: 16. The CDR3 loop spans 17 amino acids. Germline V gene data show CDR1 as SNHLY and CDR2 as FYNNEI. This CDR3 is CASSELRDYPYQQTQYF. The CDR3 region has the DNA TGTGCCAGCAGTGAGTTAAGGGACTACCCGTACCAGCAGACCCAGTACTTC.

The chain joins TRBV5-6 to TRBJ1-1; D unclear. Trimming shortened V by 0 bases and J by 5 bases, and 11 bases separated the two germline ends. Per germline, CDR1 SGHDT and CDR2 YYEEEE. The CDR3 is made up of 14 amino acids. CDR3 DNA: TGTGCCAGCAGCTTGGGTTCTATATTGACTGAAGCTTTCTTT. The encoded protein is CASSLGSILTEAFF. Filled out from reference TRBV5-6 and TRBJ1-1, the complete variable domain reads DAGVTQSPTHLIKTRGQQVTLRCSPKSGHDTVSWYQQALGQGPQFIFQYYEEEERQRGNFPDRFSGHQFPNYSSELNVNALLLGDSALYLCASSLGSILTEAFFGQGTRLTVV.

The chain carries TRBV14 and TRBJ2-1, with 7 nucleotides matching TRBD2. J was trimmed by 2 bases and V by 1 base; bases with no gene match: 5. Germline CDR1 is SGHDN and CDR2 is FVKESK. CDR3 length: 16 residues. The CDR3 region is CASSQVAGVPYNEQFF. DNA for the CDR3: TGTGCCAGCAGCCAAGTTGCGGGAGTTCCCTACAATGAGCAGTTCTTC.

This clone was seen a single time. CDR3 protein: CASSYEGSSSYNEQFF. The CDR3 DNA follows: TGTGCCAGCAGTTACGAGGGGTCGAGCTCCTACAATGAGCAGTTCTTC. V gene TRBV6-5 combines with J gene TRBJ2-1; D is tentatively TRBD1 or TRBD2 (5 bases each). The CDR3 is made up of 16 amino acids. Germline V gives CDR1 MNHEY, CDR2 SVGAGI. Deletions cut 2 bases from V and 0 bases from J, with 11 bases between.

The count of this clone is one. The chain joins TRBV9 to TRBJ2-7; D possibly corresponds to TRBD1 (6 bases). Trimming pared 0 bases from V and 7 bases from J, leaving 14 bases between. The CDR3 totals 14 residues. Germline CDR1 is SGDLS and CDR2 is YYNGEE. CDR3 region: CASSVVTGSGEQYF. In nucleotides, the CDR3 is TGTGCCAGCAGCGTAGTTACAGGGTCCGGAGAGCAGTACTTC.

This chain connects TRBV7-8 to TRBJ2-2; D may be TRBD1 or TRBD2 (5 bases each). Germline values: CDR1 SGHVS, CDR2 FQNEAQ. The CDR3 is 17 residues long. V was shortened by 0 bases and J by 6 bases, with 17 bases between the two germline ends. CDR3 bases: TGTGCCAGCAGCTTAGCTTCTGAGAGGGGTAAGGCCGGGGAGCTGTTTTTT. It specifies CASSLASERGKAGELFF.

CDR3 nucleotides: TGTGCCAGCAGCCCCCGGGGACAGGGGGCCTTCGAGCAGTACTTC. This translates into CASSPRGQGAFEQYF. This sequence joins TRBV7-9 and TRBJ2-7, with 12 nucleotides matching TRBD1. Germline trimming cut 5 bases from V and 6 bases from J; bases unmatched to any gene: 8. The germline V gene encodes CDR1 SEHNR and CDR2 FQNEAQ (reference sequence). This CDR3 spans 15 amino acids.

The chain has TRBV11-2 and TRBJ2-3; D may match TRBD1 or TRBD2 (5 bases each). CDR3 length: 17 residues. With 0 bases removed from V and 0 bases from J, the gap between germline ends came to 13 bases. Germline-derived CDR1 and CDR2 are SGHAT and FQNNGV. The chain's CDR3 is CASSLEGPGSSTDTQYF. CDR3 nucleotide sequence: TGTGCCAGCAGCTTAGAGGGGCCGGGATCTAGCACAGATACGCAGTATTTT.

A few counts support this clone. This chain uses TRBV5-6 with TRBJ2-7; D is ambiguous. Germline V gene sequence: CDR1 SGHDT, CDR2 YYEEEE. CDR3 length: 14 amino acids. With 0 bases removed from V and 3 bases from J, the gap between germline ends came to 10 bases. CDR3 sequence reads: CASSLAGTDYEQYF. The CDR3 nucleotides are TGTGCCAGCAGCTTGGCCGGTACAGACTACGAGCAGTACTTC.

The chain couples TRBV30 to TRBJ1-1, with 7 bases lining up with TRBD1. The germline V gene has CDR1 GTSNPN and CDR2 SVGIG (reference sequence). The CDR3 is made up of 15 amino acids. With 0 bases clipped from V and 5 bases from J, the junction kept 9 bases outside the gene matches. CDR3 DNA: TGTGCCTGGAGTGTAGGGCAGGGGGTGAGGACTGAAGCTTTCTTT. As protein: CAWSVGQGVRTEAFF.

As for this clone: Other DNA sequences from this sample encode an identical CDR3 as well. The chain recombines TRBV4-3 with TRBJ2-1; D may be TRBD2 (6 bases). The germline V and J ends were trimmed by 0 bases and 1 base, with 7 bases remaining between them. From germline, CDR1 is LGHNA and CDR2 YSLEER. This CDR3 has 15 amino acids. In nucleotides, the CDR3 is TGCGCCAGCAGCCAAGATGGGGGGTCCTACAATGAGCAGTTCTTC. It is translated as CASSQDGGSYNEQFF.

This chain joins TRBV6-6 and TRBJ2-5; D remains ambiguous. This CDR3 comprises 11 residues. Germline V gene lookup returns CDR1 MNHNY and CDR2 SVGAGI (reference sequence). Trimming stripped 4 bases from V and 5 bases from J, with 5 bases between. CDR3 nucleotide sequence: TGTGCCAGCAGTTCCTCGGAGACCCAGTACTTC. It yields the protein CASSSSETQYF.

This chain connects TRBV4-1 to TRBJ2-1, with 8 bases fitting TRBD1. CDR1 is MGHRA, CDR2 YSYEKL, per germline. The CDR3 consists of 15 residues. The V gene end was trimmed by 4 bases and the J gene end by 5 bases; junction bases not matched to a gene: 7. This CDR3 reads CASSRGQGWDNEQFF. CDR3 bases: TGCGCCAGCAGCCGAGGACAGGGTTGGGACAATGAGCAGTTCTTC.

This chain connects TRBV7-9 to TRBJ1-1, with TRBD1 matching 8 bases. CDR3 length: 16 amino acids. V was clipped by 0 bases and J by 5 bases; unmatched bases: 8. Germline CDR1 and CDR2: SEHNR and FQNEAQ (reference sequence). This CDR3 is CASSLAPGQGRTEAFF. In DNA form, the CDR3 reads TGTGCCAGCAGCTTAGCGCCTGGACAGGGACGGACTGAAGCTTTCTTT.

Notes on this clone: Other DNA sequences in this sample translate to the same CDR3. The rearrangement joins TRBV27 to TRBJ2-7; 8 bases agree with TRBD2. Trimming at V came to 4 bases and at J to 4 bases, leaving 3 bases not matched to a gene. The CDR3 is made up of 13 amino acids. CDR1 and CDR2 from the germline V gene are MNHEY and SMNVEV (reference sequence). The CDR3 DNA reads TGTGCCAGCAGTTCCGGGACTAGTTACGAGCAGTACTTC. It is translated as CASSSGTSYEQYF.

As for this clone: Other DNA sequences of this sample code for an identical CDR3. The V and J genes are TRBV7-9 and TRBJ2-7, with a tentative D call TRBD1 (6 bases). Germline V lookup: CDR1 SEHNR, CDR2 FQNEAQ (reference sequence). Trimming stripped 5 bases from V and 1 base from J, with 6 bases between. The CDR3 has 12 amino acids. The CDR3 region has the DNA TGTGCCAGCAGCCAGGGGTCCTACGAGCAGTACTTC. It translates to CASSQGSYEQYF.